This is a list of T cell receptor beta chains from one sample in a study of cytomegalovirus exposure and HLA in healthy donors. Some clones are missing from TCRdb's copy, which holds only in-frame ones; the method was immunoSEQ multiplex PCR. The table has 100,000 to 150,000 clones, about 83% seen once; the top ten hold around 1.2%. Sequencing was done on a sample of PBMCs. The receptors derive from a girl aged 2 to 10 in good health and CMV-seronegative. Both conserved end residues are part of each CDR3. D genes are given only for firm matches.

CDR3 protein: CASSFSATGGTGELFF
CDR3 DNA: TGTGCCAGCAGCTTTTCTGCGACAGGGGGTACCGGGGAGCTGTTTTTT
J gene: TRBJ2-2
D gene: TRBD1
V gene: TRBV7-6

CDR3 protein: CASSEDWGRGSYNEQFF
CDR3 DNA: TGCGCCAGCAGTGAGGATTGGGGGCGAGGCTCCTACAATGAGCAGTTCTTC
J gene: TRBJ2-1
D gene: .
V gene: TRBV10-1

CDR3 protein: CAGTQGASLFTGELFF
CDR3 DNA: TGCGCCGGCACACAGGGGGCGTCTTTATTCACCGGGGAGCTGTTTTTT
J gene: TRBJ2-2
D gene: TRBD1
V gene: TRBV5-1

CDR3 protein: CASSIGGAGQFF
CDR3 DNA: TGTGCCAGTAGTATAGGCGGGGCAGGGCAGTTCTTC
J gene: TRBJ2-1
D gene: .
V gene: TRBV19

CDR3 protein: CASSLVASGAYYEQYF
CDR3 DNA: TGTGCCAGCAGCTTAGTGGCTAGCGGGGCCTACTACGAGCAGTACTTC
J gene: TRBJ2-7
D gene: TRBD2
V gene: TRBV7-2

CDR3 protein: CASSRVQGGSTEAFF
CDR3 DNA: TGTGCCAGCAGCCGAGTACAGGGAGGGAGCACTGAAGCTTTCTTT
J gene: TRBJ1-1
D gene: .
V gene: TRBV4-2

CDR3 protein: CASSLGSNQPQHF
CDR3 DNA: TGTGCCAGCAGTTTAGGCAGCAATCAGCCCCAGCATTTT
J gene: TRBJ1-5
D gene: .
V gene: TRBV27

CDR3 protein: CASSGFRNTEAFF
CDR3 DNA: TGTGCCAGCAGCGGGTTTAGGAACACTGAAGCTTTCTTT
J gene: TRBJ1-1
D gene: .
V gene: TRBV2

CDR3 protein: CASSMARGLTGELFF
CDR3 DNA: TGTGCCAGTAGTATGGCCAGGGGGCTCACCGGGGAGCTGTTTTTT
J gene: TRBJ2-2
D gene: TRBD1
V gene: TRBV19

CDR3 protein: CASSIEGERDPGGQPQHF
CDR3 DNA: TGTGCCAGTAGTATAGAAGGCGAGAGAGACCCGGGAGGTCAGCCCCAGCATTTT
J gene: TRBJ1-5
D gene: .
V gene: TRBV19

CDR3 protein: CASSHSMGPNQPQHF
CDR3 DNA: TGTGCCAGCAGCCACAGCATGGGCCCCAATCAGCCCCAGCATTTT
J gene: TRBJ1-5
D gene: .
V gene: TRBV5-8

CDR3 protein: CSVARSGGEKLFF
CDR3 DNA: TGCAGCGTTGCGCGTTCCGGTGGTGAAAAACTGTTTTTT
J gene: TRBJ1-4
D gene: .
V gene: TRBV29-1